A selection of T cell receptor beta chains follows, all from one sample in a study of CD8 T cells in Susac syndrome. TCRdb reprocessed the immunoSEQ multiplex PCR reads with MiXCR, giving one entry per CDR3 protein. Among about 200,000 distinct CDR3 sequences listed, about 95% were seen once. Material: CD4+ T cells from PBMCs. Source of these receptors: a human donor in good health. Both conserved end residues are part of each CDR3. Fields, in order: clone size, D gene, J gene, V gene, CDR3 protein, CDR3 DNA. D genes are given only for firm matches. A row's size may be missing; if present it is once, few, many or a size class.

.,TRBD2,TRBJ2-3,TRBV10-3,CATRLAGGSTDTQYF,TGTGCCACCAGACTAGCGGGGGGGAGCACAGATACGCAGTATTTT
.,.,TRBJ2-2,TRBV20-1,CSARSNWATGELFF,TGCAGTGCTAGAAGCAATTGGGCCACCGGGGAGCTGTTTTTT
.,TRBD1,TRBJ1-1,TRBV5-1,CASSLAQGADTEAFF,TGCGCCAGCAGCTTGGCGCAGGGGGCGGACACTGAAGCTTTCTTT
.,TRBD1,TRBJ2-1,TRBV30,CAWSGQGLSSYNEQFF,TGTGCCTGGAGTGGACAGGGTCTGAGCTCCTACAATGAGCAGTTCTTC
.,.,TRBJ2-1,TRBV19,CASSTLNEQFF,TGTGCCAGTAGTACCCTCAATGAGCAGTTCTTC
once,TRBD2,TRBJ2-2,TRBV7-9,CAVSRGVASNTGELFF,TGTGCCGTCTCCCGGGGGGTCGCCTCAAACACCGGGGAGCTGTTTTTT
.,.,TRBJ2-2,TRBV29-1,CSVEDGDQGGELFF,TGCAGCGTTGAAGATGGGGACCAGGGCGGGGAGCTGTTTTTT
.,.,TRBJ1-2,TRBV6-2/TRBV6-3,CASSGLRSHYGYTF,TGTGCCAGCAGCGGGCTCAGGTCGCACTATGGCTACACCTTC
once,.,TRBJ2-3,TRBV5-1,CASSLEVGTLDTQYF,TGCGCCAGCAGCTTGGAAGTCGGGACCTTGGATACGCAGTATTTT
.,TRBD1,TRBJ1-2,TRBV20-1,CSAIPGGARYGYTF,TGCAGTGCTATTCCAGGGGGCGCAAGATATGGCTACACCTTC
.,.,TRBJ1-5,TRBV20-1,CSANSGLQPQHF,TGCAGTGCGAACTCCGGCTTACAGCCCCAGCATTTT
.,.,TRBJ2-1,TRBV29-1,CSVAADTENNEQFF,TGCAGCGTTGCCGCGGACACCGAAAACAATGAGCAGTTCTTC
.,TRBD1,TRBJ1-1,TRBV29-1,CSVNQGEGTEAFF,TGCAGCGTTAATCAGGGGGAGGGCACTGAAGCTTTCTTT
.,.,TRBJ1-5,TRBV20-1,CSATGVSNQPQHF,TGCAGTGCTACTGGGGTTAGCAATCAGCCCCAGCATTTT
once,.,TRBJ1-2,TRBV19,CASSPGGGYGYTF,TGTGCCAGTAGTCCAGGTGGGGGCTATGGCTACACCTTC
.,TRBD2,TRBJ2-5,TRBV29-1,CSVGLAGGPETQYF,TGCAGCGTTGGCCTAGCGGGGGGGCCGGAGACCCAGTACTTC
.,.,TRBJ2-5,TRBV14,CASSQVVFGTQYF,TGTGCCAGCAGCCAAGTGGTTTTCGGGACCCAGTACTTC
.,.,TRBJ2-1,TRBV18,CASSPYRYNEQFF,TGTGCCAGCTCACCATACAGGTACAATGAGCAGTTCTTC
.,.,TRBJ2-3,TRBV12-3/TRBV12-4,CASSPGGIRVDTQYF,TGTGCCAGCAGTCCGGGCGGGATAAGGGTAGATACGCAGTATTTT
.,.,TRBJ1-1,TRBV4-3,CASSPDSHTEAFF,TGCGCCAGCAGCCCCGACAGCCACACTGAAGCTTTCTTT
.,TRBD1,TRBJ2-5,TRBV5-1,CASSLPRDRGHRETQYF,TGCGCCAGCAGCTTGCCCCGGGACAGGGGGCATCGAGAGACCCAGTACTTC
.,.,TRBJ2-2,TRBV4-1,CASSQGVGTDTGELFF,TGCGCCAGCAGCCAAGGGGTGGGTACGGACACCGGGGAGCTGTTTTTT